The rows below give T cell receptor beta chains drawn from one sample of a study of response to subunit inactivated influenza vaccine. Each CDR3 protein is one row after TCRdb ran MiXCR on the RT-PCR reads. Of about 830,000 distinct CDR3 sequences in the sample, around 18% were seen once. The material was PBMCs from blood, obtained less than 6 days after vaccination. These TCRs come from a middle-aged man who received an inactivated influenza vaccine. The conserved cysteine and the conserved F or W are not part of the CDR3 here. The order of the fields is J gene, V gene, D gene, CDR3 protein. D genes are given only for firm matches.

>TRBJ2-7|TRBV9|.
ASSVAGNYEQY
>TRBJ2-2|TRBV12-3/TRBV12-4|.
ASRGLGTGELF
>TRBJ2-3|TRBV15|TRBD2
ATARTSGSTDTQY
>TRBJ2-3|TRBV20-1|TRBD2
SASPTSGTSDTQY
>TRBJ2-5|TRBV5-6|TRBD2
ASSLGSGRNGETQY
>TRBJ2-7|TRBV7-3|.
ASSLMLQTSSYEQY
>TRBJ1-5|TRBV12-3/TRBV12-4|.
ASSPGHSSQPQH
>TRBJ1-1|TRBV5-1|.
ASSLGGSTEAF
>TRBJ2-7|TRBV4-3|TRBD1
ASSEGTVEFYEQY
>TRBJ1-5|TRBV6-5|.
ASRYRDTDPAQH
>TRBJ2-7|TRBV9|.
ASSVEAAGPFWEQY
>TRBJ2-1|TRBV7-9|.
ATPAIEGEQF
>TRBJ2-3|TRBV4-1|.
ASSQERDFPDTQY
>TRBJ2-7|TRBV12-3/TRBV12-4|.
ASRPLDRPDEQY
>TRBJ1-4|TRBV10-3|TRBD1
AIWTGGNEKLF
>TRBJ2-3|TRBV20-1|TRBD2
SATGTSGGAGTDTQY
>TRBJ2-1|TRBV3-1|.
ASSPSFYEQF
>TRBJ2-7|TRBV12-3/TRBV12-4|.
ASSLQGVGEQY
>TRBJ2-7|TRBV9|TRBD2
ASSVGLARSYEQY
>TRBJ2-7|TRBV20-1|TRBD1
SASYNRGRYEQY
>TRBJ2-7|TRBV20-1|TRBD2
SAPTSGSTHEQY
>TRBJ2-3|TRBV6-1|.
ASSQHGGTDTQY
>TRBJ2-1|TRBV20-1|.
SARRGGATGNEQF
>TRBJ2-7|TRBV27|TRBD1
ASGFTGGVDEQY
>TRBJ2-3|TRBV12-3/TRBV12-4|.
ASRTSGGVEPDTQY
>TRBJ2-1|TRBV5-1|.
ASSGRSSYNEQF
>TRBJ2-5|TRBV7-2|.
ASSQKDTTWETQY
>TRBJ1-1|TRBV28|.
ASSGTVNTEAF
>TRBJ2-1|TRBV7-2|.
ASSLVEGNNEQF
>TRBJ2-1|TRBV4-3|TRBD2
ASSQETSGSGDEQF
>TRBJ2-3|TRBV20-1|TRBD2
SARLASGRDTQY
>TRBJ2-2|TRBV12-3/TRBV12-4|TRBD1
ASSPGQGIFSDTGELF
>TRBJ2-5|TRBV9|TRBD2
ASSVGDSGSGETQY
>TRBJ2-1|TRBV15|.
ATSSSGYNEQF
>TRBJ2-7|TRBV21-1|.
ASSNGLDGCSYEQY
>TRBJ2-1|TRBV7-2|.
ASSPSRRNEQF
>TRBJ2-1|TRBV20-1|TRBD2
SARGGPSGSVYEQF
>TRBJ2-3|TRBV20-1|.
SARGHTDTQY
>TRBJ2-1|TRBV7-2|.
ASSLASGPYNEQF
>TRBJ2-1|TRBV6-2/TRBV6-3|.
ASQRERSYNEQF
>TRBJ2-3|TRBV20-1|TRBD1
SARDDRGTDTQY
>TRBJ2-7|TRBV6-5|TRBD1
ASSYGTGNFYEQY
>TRBJ2-5|TRBV7-8|.
ASSPRTNLQETQY
>TRBJ1-2|TRBV3-1|TRBD1
ASSQRGQGRNYGYT
>TRBJ2-1|TRBV29-1|.
SVGTEYNEQF